This entry concerns a single TCR beta chain. This sample is drawn from a study of glioma-infiltrating T cells after dendritic cell vaccination. Study at large: Dendritic cell vaccine was injected intradermally three times, biweekly.

V gave up 8 bases and J gave up 3 bases, with 10 bases separating them. This CDR3 region has 13 residues. The germline CDR1 and CDR2 sequences are LNHDA and SQIVND (reference sequence). TCRdb keeps only in-frame clones here, not all; method: immunoSEQ multiplex PCR. The sample has tens of thousands of clones; 85% are singletons. The sequences come from blood, collected before dendritic cell vaccination. The chain carries TRBV19 and TRBJ2-2; D is perhaps TRBD1 (6 bases). The source of this sequence is a human donor with glioblastoma. The CDR3 sequence is CASVTGYTGELFF. The CDR3 nucleotides are TGTGCCAGTGTTACAGGGTACACCGGGGAGCTGTTTTTT.